Below, 8 T cell receptor beta chains from the same sample are listed, as sequenced in a study of T-cell reconstitution after alpha-beta-depleted transplantation in children (dated by TCRdb to the mid-2010s). The method behind the library was PCR. TCRdb shows the sequencer as Illumina HiSeq 2500. TCR libraries were prepared with molecular barcoding, using unique molecular identifiers to normalize TCRbeta repertoire quantification. The raw public data were reprocessed by TCRdb itself: fastp quality trimming at Q25, MiXCR clonotype calling, in-frame beta chains only. Rows merge per CDR3 protein into single entries with the most common DNA and genes. For this sample there are roughly 590,000 distinct CDR3 sequences; roughly 17% appear just once. Around 0.96% of the sample goes to the ten largest clones. Sequencing was performed on PBMCs from the stem cell graft donor, taken from the stem cell graft. These receptors originate from a human donor who donated a stem cell graft to a child with acute myeloid leukemia.

This clonotype was seen many times. The J gene is TRBJ1-4, the V gene TRBV20-1, with D perhaps matching TRBD1 (5 bases). The V and J ends lost 6 bases and 14 bases respectively, with 16 bases between them. CDR1 is DFQATT and CDR2 is SNEGSKA in the germline V gene (reference sequence). The CDR3 extends over 11 amino acids. The CDR3 spells CSAITGPRLFF. In DNA, the CDR3 is TGCAGTGCCATTACGGGGCCGAGGCTGTTTTTT.

This clonotype occurred many times. The V call is TRBV20-1, the J call TRBJ2-5, with 10 bases identical to TRBD2. V was clipped by 6 bases and J by 2 bases; unmatched bases: 12. Germline CDR1 reads DFQATT; CDR2 reads SNEGSKA (reference sequence). The CDR3 length is 16 residues. Here the CDR3 DNA reads TGCAGTGCCCATACCTTACTAGCGGGGTTTCAAGAGACCCAGTACTTC. It specifies CSAHTLLAGFQETQYF.

This clonotype has a count of ten or more. V and J are TRBV20-1 and TRBJ2-1; 12 bases map to TRBD2. V gave up 3 bases and J gave up 4 bases; unmatched junction bases: 4. Germline V lookup: CDR1 DFQATT, CDR2 SNEGSKA (reference sequence). There are 15 residues in the CDR3. The CDR3 nucleotides are TGCAGTGCTAGTGGCGGGACTAGCGGGTACAATGAGCAGTTCTTC. It specifies CSASGGTSGYNEQFF.

This clonotype was detected only a few times. V and J are TRBV12-3 or TRBV12-4 and TRBJ2-7; the D gene is possibly TRBD1 (6 bases). Between the trimmed V and J ends, which lost 4 bases and 12 bases, there was a span of 22 bases. CDR3 length: 14 amino acids. CDR3 sequence: CASSSTGTSPPRYF. As DNA, the CDR3 is TGTGCCAGCAGTTCGACCGGGACATCTCCCCCTCGGTACTTC.

This clonotype turned up a few times. The chain carries TRBV7-9 and TRBJ2-1; TRBD1 aligns across 8 bases. Germline V gene sequence: CDR1 SEHNR, CDR2 FQNEAQ (reference sequence). This CDR3 comprises 17 residues. With 0 bases clipped from V and 9 bases from J, the junction kept 13 bases outside the gene matches. CDR3 amino acids: CASSLARQGYDWVEQFF. The CDR3 coding sequence is TGTGCCAGCAGCTTAGCACGACAGGGGTATGACTGGGTTGAGCAGTTCTTC.

The V call is TRBV24-1, the J call TRBJ1-5; D is ambiguous. The CDR3 extends over 15 amino acids. Germline V gene data show CDR1 as KGHDR and CDR2 as SFDVKD. The V and J ends lost 4 bases and 2 bases respectively, with 11 bases between them. The CDR3 spells CATSESGARNQPQHF. The CDR3 DNA is TGTGCCACCAGTGAGTCAGGTGCTCGCAATCAGCCCCAGCATTTT.

In this sample, this clonotype turned up many times. The CDR3 nucleotides are TGCAGCGTAGACAGGGGGCAAGGGTATGGCTACACCTTC. Translation: CSVDRGQGYGYTF. V usage is TRBV29-1 and J usage is TRBJ1-2; 10 bases line up with TRBD1. The germline V gene encodes CDR1 SQVTM and CDR2 ANQGSEA. The CDR3 has 13 amino acids. Trimming removed 6 bases from V and 5 bases from J; junction bases left unmatched: 6. The whole variable domain, remainder taken from reference TRBV29-1 and TRBJ1-2, is SAVISQKPSRDICQRGTSLTIQCQVDSQVTMMFWYRQQPGQSLTLIATANQGSEATYESGFVIDKFPISRPNLTFSTLTVSNMSPEDSSIYLCSVDRGQGYGYTFGSGTRLTVV.

This clonotype was counted at least ten times. J is TRBJ2-3 and V is TRBV20-1, with D hard to call. CDR1 and CDR2 from the germline V gene are DFQATT and SNEGSKA (reference sequence). The CDR3 length is 15 residues. V was clipped by 4 bases and J by 1 base, with 15 bases between them. The CDR3 protein is CSATLGRGGTDTQYF. In DNA form, the CDR3 reads TGCAGTGCTACCCTGGGCCGTGGTGGCACAGATACGCAGTATTTT.